Below are 18 T cell receptor beta chains sequenced from a single sample in a study of cytomegalovirus exposure and HLA in healthy donors. Generated by immunoSEQ multiplex PCR, the TCRdb table keeps only in-frame clones and is missing some. The table includes about 160,000 clones, approximately 86% detected once. The sequencing sample was made of PBMCs. The source of these receptors is a woman aged 18-29 years in good health and CMV-seronegative.

The J gene is TRBJ2-5, the V gene TRBV5-1; possible D gene TRBD1, 5 bases. The germline gives CDR1 SGHRS, CDR2 YFSETQ. The CDR3 contains 13 residues. V gave up 4 bases and J gave up 4 bases, with 11 bases separating them. CDR3 in DNA: TGCGCCAGCAGCCCAGGGCTCTTAGAGACCCAGTACTTC. Translated: CASSPGLLETQYF.

This clone was seen just once. The V gene is TRBV7-3, the J gene TRBJ1-1, with 11 positions matching TRBD1. V dropped 5 bases and J dropped 4; count of bases not matched to a gene: 6. Germline V lookup: CDR1 SGHTA, CDR2 FQGTGA. The CDR3 contains 15 residues. CDR3 DNA sequence: TGTGCCAGCAGCCTTGGGGACAGGGGGAGCACTGAAGCTTTCTTT. This translates into CASSLGDRGSTEAFF.

This clone has just a few counts. The J gene is TRBJ2-7, the V gene TRBV10-3, with 8 bases identical to TRBD1. The CDR3 consists of 15 residues. Unmatched junction bases numbered 11, after V lost 9 bases and J lost 1 base. Germline V gives CDR1 ENHRY, CDR2 SYGVKD. Here the CDR3 reads CAIATGALPSYEQYF. The CDR3 nucleotides are TGTGCCATAGCGACAGGGGCCTTGCCATCCTACGAGCAGTACTTC.

This chain uses TRBV5-6 with TRBJ1-5; the D is unclear. V shed 0 bases and J shed 5 bases, with 15 bases lying between them. CDR3 size: 16 residues. Germline values: CDR1 SGHDT, CDR2 YYEEEE. The CDR3 DNA reads as TGTGCCAGCAGCTTGGGTGAGGAGGGAGGGTATCAGCCCCAGCATTTT. Translated, it gives CASSLGEEGGYQPQHF.

This clone was recorded only once. In DNA, the CDR3 is TGTGCCAGCAGTGATGGGGTAGCGGCATACAATGAGCAGTTCTTC. Its translation is CASSDGVAAYNEQFF. This chain joins TRBV2 and TRBJ2-1, with a possible D match to TRBD2 (6 bases). This CDR3 is built from 15 residues. V was pared by 3 bases and J by 4 bases, with 13 bases between. Germline V gene data show CDR1 as SNHLY and CDR2 as FYNNEI.

This clone has just one count. The rearrangement links TRBV5-6 to TRBJ2-7, with 8 bases matching TRBD1. This CDR3 has 15 amino acids. The V gene's germline CDR1 is SGHDT and CDR2 YYEEEE. V gave up 4 bases and J gave up 5 bases; unmatched junction bases: 11. For the CDR3, the DNA is TGTGCCAGCAGCCCCTACGGACAGGGTATGCACGAGCAGTACTTC. Protein product: CASSPYGQGMHEQYF.

This clone came up once. The gene calls are TRBV7-2 and TRBJ1-6; 7 bases line up with TRBD1. This CDR3 is 15 amino acids long. Trimming cost V 5 bases and J 10 bases; bases outside gene matches: 11. CDR1 is SGHTA, CDR2 FQGNSA, per germline. CDR3 sequence reads: CASSPRDRINSPLHF. The CDR3 DNA sequence: TGTGCCAGCAGCCCTCGGGACAGAATAAACTCACCCCTCCACTTT. Variable domain in full (rest from reference TRBV7-2 and TRBJ1-6): GAGVSQSPSNKVTEKGKDVELRCDPISGHTALYWYRQSLGQGLEFLIYFQGNSAPDKSGLPSDRFSAERTGGSVSTLTIQRTQQEDSAVYLCASSPRDRINSPLHFGNGTRLTVT.

V is TRBV19 and J is TRBJ2-7; D is uncertain. The CDR3 is 13 amino acids. The germline V gene has CDR1 LNHDA and CDR2 SQIVND (reference sequence). Trimming took off 1 base at V and 5 bases at J, with 9 bases between the two ends. The CDR3 loop reads CASSIGDWNEQYF. CDR3 bases: TGTGCCAGTAGTATAGGTGACTGGAACGAGCAGTACTTC.

Details on this clone: The germline gene is not matched at one end of the junction; a read error may be the cause. V and J are TRBV18 and TRBJ2-7, with D maybe TRBD2 (6 bases). The germline CDR1 and CDR2 sequences are KGHSH and LQKENI. CDR3 length: 15 residues. This chain's CDR3 is CASSPGSGSAYEQYF. The CDR3 region has the DNA TGTGCCAGCTCACCCGGGAGCGGATCGGCCTATGAGCAGTACTTC.

The rearrangement links TRBV5-6 to TRBJ2-7; 13 bases are a match to TRBD2. From germline, CDR1 is SGHDT and CDR2 YYEEEE. V gave up 1 base and J gave up 3 bases; unmatched junction bases: 13. This CDR3 region has 19 residues. Here the CDR3 DNA reads TGTGCCAGCAGCTTGAGGGTAGGGACTAGCGGGATCGAAATCTACGAGCAGTACTTC. It yields the protein CASSLRVGTSGIEIYEQYF.

The genes are TRBV12-5 and TRBJ1-1; D is uncertain. The CDR3 sequence is 15 residues long. The germline V and J ends were trimmed by 7 bases and 1 base, with 16 bases remaining between them. Germline CDR1 and CDR2: LGHNT and FRNRAP. This CDR3 is CASDIQGRGNTEAFF. The CDR3 bases are TGTGCTAGTGACATTCAAGGGAGAGGGAACACTGAAGCTTTCTTT.

The chain combines TRBV29-1 with TRBJ2-7; the match to TRBD1 covers 8 bases. In germline, CDR1 is SQVTM, CDR2 ANQGSEA. This CDR3 contains 13 residues. V lost 3 bases to trimming and J lost 5 bases; unmatched junction nucleotides: 6. Here the CDR3 reads CSVDRDRGNEQYF. The CDR3 DNA reads as TGCAGCGTTGACCGCGACAGGGGTAACGAGCAGTACTTC.

J is TRBJ2-1 and V is TRBV14; TRBD1 matches at 7 bases. This CDR3 is 15 amino acids long. The germline V gene has CDR1 SGHDN and CDR2 FVKESK. Losses at the gene ends were 6 bases for V and 1 base for J; bases not matched to a gene: 6. In DNA, the CDR3 is TGTGCCAGCAGACGTACAGGGGATTCCTACAATGAGCAGTTCTTC. Translation gives CASRRTGDSYNEQFF.

The chain carries TRBV9 and TRBJ1-1; D is undetermined. Deletions cut 3 bases from V and 3 bases from J, with 6 bases between. The CDR3 totals 12 residues. Germline-derived CDR1 and CDR2 are SGDLS and YYNGEE. The CDR3 nucleotides read TGTGCCAGCAGCGGGAGCGACACTGAAGCTTTCTTT. Its translation is CASSGSDTEAFF.

The V gene is TRBV11-2, the J gene TRBJ2-2; 12 nucleotides align to TRBD2. The CDR3 length is 17 residues. Per germline, CDR1 SGHAT and CDR2 FQNNGV. J lost 4 bases, V lost 3 bases, and 6 bases had no gene match. The CDR3 here is CASSFPTSGRRTGELFF. CDR3 DNA: TGTGCCAGCAGCTTCCCGACTAGCGGGAGACGCACCGGGGAGCTGTTTTTT.

This clone was seen a single time. The V and J genes are TRBV9 and TRBJ1-3, with no clear D. The V end lost 4 bases, the J end lost 3 bases, and 11 bases lay between the germline ends. Germline lookup yields CDR1 SGDLS and CDR2 YYNGEE. The CDR3 is made up of 14 amino acids. In nucleotides, the CDR3 is TGTGCCAGCAGCTTTGACTATAATGGAAACACCATATATTTT. Protein product: CASSFDYNGNTIYF.

The DNA for the CDR3 is TGCGCCAGCAGCCCGGGACAGGGGCGTGGGGACACTGAAGCTTTCTTT. Amino acid sequence: CASSPGQGRGDTEAFF. The chain is built from TRBV5-1 and TRBJ1-1; the match to TRBD1 covers 10 bases. The CDR3 has 16 amino acids. Germline V CDR1 and CDR2: SGHRS, YFSETQ. The V gene end was trimmed by 4 bases and the J gene end by 3 bases; junction bases not matched to a gene: 9. The variable domain in full, completed from reference TRBV5-1 and TRBJ1-1, reads KAGVTQTPRYLIKTRGQQVTLSCSPISGHRSVSWYQQTPGQGLQFLFEYFSETQRNKGNFPGRFSGRQFSNSRSEMNVSTLELGDSALYLCASSPGQGRGDTEAFFGQGTRLTVV.

The chain links TRBV7-2 to TRBJ2-1; 10 bases are a match to TRBD1. Germline CDR1 SGHTA, CDR2 FQGNSA. The CDR3 runs to 15 residues. Losses at the gene ends were 8 bases for V and 3 bases for J; bases not matched to a gene: 7. The CDR3 DNA is TGTGCCAGCGTAATCGGGACAGGGGACTACAATGAGCAGTTCTTC. Protein product: CASVIGTGDYNEQFF.